The rows below give T cell receptor beta chains drawn from one sample of a study of blood T cells in healthy people across ages. TCRdb re-derived calls from the 5' RACE reads in MiXCR, one entry per CDR3 protein. Here the sample spans over a million distinct CDR3 sequences, roughly 43% being singletons. The specimen was blood. These receptors all come from a young woman in good health. Both conserved end residues are part of each CDR3. The D gene is left open where the match is weak. Size is omitted from some rows. Given values are once, few, many or a class for expanded clones.

CATSRDWEGLAFGELFF	TGTGCCACCAGCAGAGATTGGGAGGGACTAGCGTTCGGGGAGCTGTTTTTT	TRBD2	TRBJ2-2	-	TRBV15
CASSLKRTPSYEQYF	TGTGCCAGCAGTTTGAAAAGAACCCCCTCCTACGAGCAGTACTTC	-	TRBJ2-7	few	TRBV28
CASSVVSSGGKNEQFF	TGTGCCAGCAGCGTAGTATCTAGCGGGGGGAAAAACGAGCAGTTCTTC	TRBD2	TRBJ2-1	-	TRBV9
CASPSGENEQYF	TGTGCCAGCCCGAGCGGGGAGAATGAGCAGTACTTC	TRBD2	TRBJ2-5	-	TRBV28
CASILTGQGLNEQFF	TGTGCCAGCATCCTCACGGGACAGGGGCTCAATGAGCAGTTCTTC	TRBD1	TRBJ2-1	-	TRBV7-8
CASSPWTRGRTDTQYF	TGTGCCAGCAGCCCCTGGACTAGGGGTCGCACAGATACGCAGTATTTT	TRBD2	TRBJ2-3	few	TRBV7-2
CASSYPLRVAKNIQYF	TGTGCCAGCAGCTACCCCCTCAGGGTGGCCAAAAACATTCAGTACTTC	-	TRBJ2-4	few	TRBV11-2
CASSTDRGQDNEQFF	TGTGCCAGCAGCACAGACAGGGGGCAGGACAATGAGCAGTTCTTC	TRBD1	TRBJ2-1	few	TRBV6-2/TRBV6-3
CASSHVGSYNEQFF	TGTGCCAGCAGCCACGTCGGGTCCTACAATGAGCAGTTCTTC	-	TRBJ2-1	few	TRBV3-1
CKAGDNEQFF	TGCAAAGCAGGGGACAATGAGCAGTTCTTC	-	TRBJ2-1	-	TRBV29-1
CASSPFDAKGYEQYF	TGTGCCAGCAGTCCATTCGACGCGAAGGGGTACGAGCAGTACTTC	-	TRBJ2-7	-	TRBV6-2/TRBV6-3
CASSRPDGGYTEAFF	TGTGCCAGCAGTCGCCCAGACGGAGGATACACTGAAGCTTTCTTT	-	TRBJ1-1	-	TRBV6-2/TRBV6-3
CASTFSGNTDTQYF	TGTGCCAGCACCTTTAGCGGGAACACAGATACGCAGTATTTT	TRBD2	TRBJ2-3	few	TRBV6-6
CSATQSNGYTF	TGCAGTGCGACGCAAAGCAATGGCTACACCTTC	-	TRBJ1-2	-	TRBV20-1
CSARRQGRQSNEQFF	TGCAGTGCTAGAAGACAGGGCCGCCAATCCAATGAGCAGTTCTTC	TRBD1	TRBJ2-1	few	TRBV20-1
CAWNTGSSYEQYF	TGTGCCTGGAACACGGGTAGCTCCTACGAGCAGTACTTC	-	TRBJ2-7	-	TRBV30
CASSLALDVPQHF	TGTGCCAGCAGCTTAGCCCTGGACGTACCCCAGCATTTT	-	TRBJ1-5	-	TRBV7-6
CASSLVRDGGYTF	TGTGCCAGCAGCTTAGTCAGGGACGGCGGCTACACCTTC	-	TRBJ1-2	few	TRBV7-8
CSVRDGRAPQYF	TGCAGCGTTCGGGACGGGAGGGCCCCCCAGTACTTC	TRBD2	TRBJ2-7	-	TRBV29-1
CASSPGTSGRMETQYF	TGTGCCAGCAGTCCCGGGACTAGCGGGAGAATGGAGACCCAGTACTTC	TRBD2	TRBJ2-5	-	TRBV2
CASSPRFGLAETYNEQFF	TGTGCCAGCAGCCCTAGATTCGGACTAGCGGAAACCTACAATGAGCAGTTCTTC	TRBD2	TRBJ2-1	-	TRBV7-8
CASSVGWSSGGSYNEQFF	TGTGCCAGCAGCGTAGGGTGGTCGTCGGGGGGGTCCTACAATGAGCAGTTCTTC	TRBD2	TRBJ2-1	-	TRBV9
CASSFEEDTQYF	TGTGCCAGCAGCTTTGAAGAAGATACGCAGTATTTT	-	TRBJ2-3	few	TRBV5-6
CASSPRGQGTEKLFF	TGTGCCAGCAGCCCGAGAGGACAGGGGACTGAAAAACTGTTTTTT	TRBD1	TRBJ1-4	-	TRBV7-2
CASSFSQDRGKSMNTEAFF	TGTGCCAGCAGCTTTAGTCAGGACAGGGGTAAGAGTATGAACACTGAAGCTTTCTTT	TRBD1	TRBJ1-1	-	TRBV11-2
CASSRPLDRASSVLTF	TGTGCCAGCAGCCGCCCTTTAGACAGGGCCTCATCCGTCCTGACTTTC	TRBD1	TRBJ2-6	-	TRBV6-2/TRBV6-3
CASSQNIYEQYF	TGTGCCAGCAGCCAAAATATCTACGAGCAGTACTTC	-	TRBJ2-7	few	TRBV3-1
CATSRERAGATYEQYF	TGTGCCACCAGCAGAGAACGGGCAGGAGCTACCTACGAGCAGTACTTC	-	TRBJ2-7	-	TRBV15
CASSSSRVYEQYF	TGTGCCAGCAGCTCCTCCAGGGTCTACGAGCAGTACTTC	-	TRBJ2-7	-	TRBV7-2
CASSVDGRLSTDTQYF	TGTGCCAGCAGCGTAGATGGGCGGTTGAGCACAGATACGCAGTATTTT	-	TRBJ2-3	-	TRBV9
CATSREAAGAYSGNTIYF	TGTGCCACCAGCAGAGAGGCCGCAGGGGCCTACTCTGGAAACACCATATATTTT	-	TRBJ1-3	-	TRBV15
CASSQGLGLQPQHF	TGCGCCAGCAGCCAAGGCCTGGGGTTGCAGCCCCAGCATTTT	-	TRBJ1-5	few	TRBV4-3
CASRTGQWGIGNEQFF	TGTGCCAGCAGAACGGGACAGTGGGGCATCGGCAATGAGCAGTTCTTC	TRBD1	TRBJ2-1	-	TRBV6-5
CSASRGRASPLHF	TGCAGTGCTAGTCGGGGCAGGGCTTCACCCCTCCACTTT	-	TRBJ1-6	-	TRBV20-1